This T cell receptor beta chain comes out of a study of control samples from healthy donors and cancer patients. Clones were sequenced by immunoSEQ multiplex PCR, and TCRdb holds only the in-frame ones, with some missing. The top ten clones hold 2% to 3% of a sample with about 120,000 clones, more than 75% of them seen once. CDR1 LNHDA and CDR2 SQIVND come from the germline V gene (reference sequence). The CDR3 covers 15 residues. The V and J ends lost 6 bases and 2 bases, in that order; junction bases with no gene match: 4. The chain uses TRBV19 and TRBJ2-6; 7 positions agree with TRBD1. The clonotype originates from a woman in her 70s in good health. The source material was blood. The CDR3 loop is CASSRDRAGANVLTF. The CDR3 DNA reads TGTGCCAGTAGCCGCGACAGGGCTGGGGCCAACGTCCTGACTTTC. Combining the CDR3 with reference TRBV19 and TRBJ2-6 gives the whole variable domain DGGITQSPKYLFRKEGQNVTLSCEQNLNHDAMYWYRQDPGQGLRLIYYSQIVNDFQKGDIAEGYSVSREKKESFPLTVTSAQKNPTAFYLCASSRDRAGANVLTFGAGSRLTVL.